Each of the 31 T cell receptor beta chains below was sequenced from the same sample in a study of CD8 T cell repertoires and HIV-1 epitope variants. Assay: immunoSEQ multiplex PCR; the TCRdb copy retains only in-frame clones and omits some. The sample contains thousands of clones, more than 65% of which appear only once. These receptors' antigens are unknown. The sample comprised cultured CD8+ T cells derived from PBMCs. The source is a male donor with HIV.

CDR3 protein: CASSTTGNQETQYF. The CDR3 DNA is TGTGCCAGCAGCACAACAGGGAACCAAGAGACCCAGTACTTC. V and J are TRBV7-9 and TRBJ2-5; tentatively, D is TRBD1 (6 bases). The CDR3 runs 14 residues. From germline, CDR1 is SEHNR and CDR2 FQNEAQ (reference sequence). V lost 5 bases and J lost 0, with 10 bases in between. The full variable domain, rest sourced from reference TRBV7-9 and TRBJ2-5, is DTGVSQNPRHKITKRGQNVTFRCDPISEHNRLYWYRQTLGQGPEFLTYFQNEAQLEKSRLLSDRFSAERPKGSFSTLEIQRTEQGDSAMYLCASSTTGNQETQYFGPGTRLLVL.

The rearrangement links TRBV5-5 to TRBJ2-2; possibly TRBD1 or TRBD2 for D (7 bases each). V lost 3 bases to trimming and J lost 8 bases, with 20 bases between them. The CDR3 has 16 residues. Germline lookup yields CDR1 SGHKS and CDR2 YYEKEE (reference sequence). The CDR3 loop is CASSSPGGTILGELFF. CDR3 nucleotide sequence: TGTGCCAGCAGCTCGCCAGGGGGGACTATCCTAGGGGAGCTGTTTTTT. Combining the CDR3 with reference TRBV5-5 and TRBJ2-2 gives the whole variable domain DAGVTQSPTHLIKTRGQQVTLRCSPISGHKSVSWYQQVLGQGPQFIFQYYEKEERGRGNFPDRFSARQFPNYSSELNVNALLLGDSALYLCASSSPGGTILGELFFGEGSRLTVL.

This clone was observed once. The J gene is TRBJ2-3, the V gene TRBV5-4, with a possible D match to TRBD2 (6 bases). The germline V gene has CDR1 SGHNT and CDR2 YYREEE (reference sequence). The CDR3 spans 14 residues. Trimming cost V 1 base and J 0 bases, with 6 bases left between them. DNA of the CDR3: TGTGCCAGCAGCTTGAGCGGGAGCACAGATACGCAGTATTTT. It specifies CASSLSGSTDTQYF.

The chain couples TRBV2 to TRBJ2-2, with D tentatively TRBD1 or TRBD2 (5 bases each). The CDR3 is made up of 16 amino acids. The germline V and J ends were trimmed by 3 bases and 6 bases, with 17 bases remaining between them. Per germline, CDR1 SNHLY and CDR2 FYNNEI. The DNA of the CDR3 is TGTGCCAGCAGTGACCCCGGGGACGAACTGGCCGGGGAGCTGTTTTTT. Protein sequence: CASSDPGDELAGELFF.

This clone was picked up a small number of times. The chain links TRBV2 to TRBJ1-1; no clear D gene. The germline V and J ends were trimmed by 0 bases and 13 bases, with 0 bases remaining between them. The CDR3 has 8 residues. The germline V gene has CDR1 SNHLY and CDR2 FYNNEI. CDR3 region: CASSEAFF. In DNA form, the CDR3 reads TGTGCCAGCAGTGAAGCTTTCTTT.

A few counts support this clone. The chain joins TRBV7-9 to TRBJ1-2; a weak D match, TRBD1 (5 bases). V was clipped by 5 bases and J by 6 bases, with 19 bases between them. Germline lookup yields CDR1 SEHNR and CDR2 FQNEAQ (reference sequence). The CDR3 spans 15 residues. The CDR3 DNA follows: TGTGCCAGCAGCGTAGGGACTGAGCACCCTAATGGCTACACCTTC. Translation gives CASSVGTEHPNGYTF.

This chain connects TRBV6-5 to TRBJ2-7; D uncertain. V lost 5 bases and J 5 bases, leaving 7 bases between the germline ends. The CDR3 is made up of 11 amino acids. CDR1 and CDR2 from the germline V gene are MNHEY and SVGAGI. The CDR3 sequence: CASSEFDEQYF. In DNA form, the CDR3 reads TGTGCCAGCAGTGAATTTGACGAGCAGTACTTC.

This clone occurred a few times. This sequence joins TRBV30 and TRBJ2-7; D is possibly TRBD1 (6 bases). The V gene lost 4 bases and the J gene lost 6 bases, with 16 bases spanning the gap. The CDR3 totals 13 residues. Germline values: CDR1 GTSNPN, CDR2 SVGIG (reference sequence). The CDR3 coding sequence is TGTGCCTGGACCTACAGGGCCGCGGGCGAGCAGTACTTC. Its translation: CAWTYRAAGEQYF.

This rearrangement joins TRBV30 to TRBJ1-1; TRBD1 matches at 8 bases. V was pared by 2 bases and J by 5 bases, with 4 bases of the junction left unmatched. The germline CDR1 and CDR2 sequences are GTSNPN and SVGIG (reference sequence). CDR3 length equals 13 residues. The CDR3 spells CAWSRQGRTEAFF. In nucleotides, the CDR3 is TGTGCCTGGAGTCGACAGGGGAGGACTGAAGCTTTCTTT.

The chain uses TRBV7-7 and TRBJ2-2, with 7 bases fitting TRBD2. The CDR3 is made up of 16 amino acids. V was pared by 4 bases and J by 1 base, with 6 bases of the junction left unmatched. The germline gives CDR1 SSHAT, CDR2 FNYEAQ (reference sequence). This CDR3 is CASSSFPGGNTGELFF. The CDR3 DNA is TGTGCCAGCAGCTCTTTTCCGGGGGGGAACACCGGGGAGCTGTTTTTT.

The rearrangement uses TRBV2 and TRBJ2-2; D remains unclear. The CDR3 has 12 residues. Germline assignment: CDR1 SNHLY and CDR2 FYNNEI. Trimming removed 11 bases at V and 0 bases at J, with 7 bases between. CDR3 bases: TGTGCCGGCGGAGCGAACACCGGGGAGCTGTTTTTT. This codes for CAGGANTGELFF.

The V and J genes are TRBV6-1 and TRBJ2-7; D is undetermined. The CDR3 totals 8 residues. Germline V CDR1 and CDR2: MNHNS, SASEGT. CDR3 DNA sequence: TGTTCCACTGGCGAGCAGTACTTC. Protein: CSTGEQYF.

The rearrangement joins TRBV11-2 to TRBJ2-5; 8 bases line up with TRBD2. The CDR3 extends over 16 amino acids. V lost 5 bases, J lost 1 base, and 9 bases stayed unmatched. Looked up from germline, CDR1 is SGHAT and CDR2 is FQNNGV. The DNA of the CDR3 is TGTGCCAGCAGCCCCGGATATCGGGGGGGCCAAGAGACCCAGTACTTC. The encoded protein is CASSPGYRGGQETQYF.

The table lists this clone with a few counts. The genes are TRBV4-3 and TRBJ1-1, with TRBD1 as a possible D gene (6 bases). The CDR3 has 15 residues. Germline V lookup: CDR1 LGHNA, CDR2 YSLEER. Trimming pared 0 bases from V and 8 bases from J, leaving 16 bases between. The CDR3 region has the DNA TGCGCCAGCAGCCAAGATAGGGGGGAATTAAGAGAAGCTTTCTTT. Its translation: CASSQDRGELREAFF.

This chain joins TRBV23-1 and TRBJ2-1, with D possibly TRBD2 on 5 matching bases. TRBV23-1 is identified as an open reading frame with a role that is uncertain. Trimming took 6 bases from V and 3 from J, leaving 12 bases between them. The CDR3 has 14 amino acids. The CDR3 nucleotides are TGCGCCAGCAGCCAAGAAAGCGGCTACAATGAGCAGTTCTTC. It encodes CASSQESGYNEQFF.

The chain employs TRBV4-1 and TRBJ2-6; D not resolved. This CDR3 comprises 15 residues. V lost 5 bases and J 0 bases, leaving 8 bases between the germline ends. Germline CDR1 reads MGHRA; CDR2 reads YSYEKL. This CDR3 is CASSSSSSGANVLTF. CDR3 coding DNA: TGCGCCAGCAGCTCCTCCAGCTCTGGGGCCAACGTCCTGACTTTC.

The chain combines TRBV28 with TRBJ1-2; D is possibly TRBD1 (6 bases). The germline CDR1 and CDR2 sequences are MDHEN and SYDVKM. V lost 3 bases to trimming and J lost 5 bases, with 10 bases between them. The CDR3 consists of 13 residues. The CDR3 reads CASSFGGGYGYTF. The CDR3 DNA reads TGTGCCAGCAGTTTCGGAGGGGGTTATGGCTACACCTTC.

V usage is TRBV28 and J usage is TRBJ2-7; 8 bases agree with TRBD1. Germline V lookup: CDR1 MDHEN, CDR2 SYDVKM. Unmatched junction bases numbered 13, after V lost 5 bases and J lost 4 bases. This CDR3 is built from 16 residues. The CDR3 is CASSPVPWTGKYEQYF. The CDR3 region has the DNA TGTGCCAGCAGTCCCGTGCCTTGGACAGGGAAATACGAGCAGTACTTC.

This chain connects TRBV7-2 to TRBJ1-4, with TRBD1 as a possible D gene (5 bases). The germline gives CDR1 SGHTA, CDR2 FQGNSA. The CDR3 covers 16 residues. Trimming removed 5 bases from V and 2 bases from J, with 15 bases in between. The CDR3 sequence: CASSTGSGTTNEKLFF. The CDR3 DNA reads TGTGCCAGCAGCACAGGAAGTGGGACGACTAATGAAAAACTGTTTTTT.

This chain connects TRBV27 to TRBJ1-1; D is perhaps TRBD1 (6 bases). CDR1 MNHEY and CDR2 SMNVEV come from the germline V gene (reference sequence). The CDR3 is 14 amino acids. With 6 bases removed from V and 1 base from J, the gap between germline ends came to 12 bases. The CDR3 DNA reads as TGTGCCAGCAGCGAAGGACAGCAGAACACTGAAGCTTTCTTT. Translation: CASSEGQQNTEAFF.

V is TRBV18 and J is TRBJ1-2, with 7 positions matching TRBD1. The V segment lost 2 bases and the J segment 4 bases; nucleotides outside the gene matches: 4. The germline gives CDR1 KGHSH, CDR2 LQKENI. The CDR3 is 14 residues long. Here the CDR3 reads CASSPEGGLYGYTF. The CDR3 DNA reads as TGTGCCAGCTCACCAGAAGGGGGCCTCTATGGCTACACCTTC.

This clone came up once. The gene calls are TRBV4-1 and TRBJ2-3; the D is unclear. V was trimmed by 0 bases and J by 1 base, leaving 8 bases between them. The CDR3 is 15 amino acids. Germline loops: CDR1 MGHRA, CDR2 YSYEKL. The CDR3 nucleotides read TGCGCCAGCAGCCAAGAGGGTCAGCGCACAGATACGCAGTATTTT. Translated: CASSQEGQRTDTQYF.

This clone turned up a few times. The chain couples TRBV13 to TRBJ1-2; 12 nucleotides align to TRBD1. Germline-derived CDR1 and CDR2 are PRHDT and FYEKMQ (reference sequence). This CDR3 contains 16 residues. V was clipped by 0 bases and J by 8 bases; unmatched bases: 7. CDR3 sequence reads: CASSLGGGQGATGYTF. The CDR3 coding sequence is TGTGCCAGCAGCTTAGGCGGGGGACAGGGGGCGACGGGCTACACCTTC.

The V call is TRBV4-3, the J call TRBJ2-1; a possible D gene is TRBD2 (6 bases). The V and J ends lost 0 bases and 0 bases respectively, with 12 bases between them. The CDR3 is 17 residues long. Germline lookup yields CDR1 LGHNA and CDR2 YSLEER. The CDR3 loop is CASSQEPTSDSYNEQFF. CDR3 DNA sequence: TGCGCCAGCAGCCAAGAGCCGACTAGTGACTCCTACAATGAGCAGTTCTTC.

The chain joins TRBV7-9 to TRBJ2-1, with D possibly being TRBD1 (5 bases). Deletions cut 1 base from V and 8 bases from J, with 9 bases between. This CDR3 contains 13 residues. Germline loops: CDR1 SEHNR, CDR2 FQNEAQ (reference sequence). DNA of the CDR3: TGTGCCAGCAGCTTAGTTAGCAGGGATGAGCAGTTCTTC. Translation: CASSLVSRDEQFF.

This chain links TRBV4-2 with TRBJ2-5, with 7 bases that match TRBD2. Germline V gene lookup returns CDR1 LGHNA and CDR2 YNFKEQ. V was clipped by 1 base and J by 5 bases; unmatched bases: 7. The CDR3 is made up of 15 amino acids. In nucleotides, the CDR3 is TGTGCCAGCAGCCAAGCGACTAGCAGGTTGGAGACCCAGTACTTC. This codes for CASSQATSRLETQYF.

The genes are TRBV2 and TRBJ2-3, with 16 positions matching TRBD2. In germline, CDR1 is SNHLY, CDR2 FYNNEI. The CDR3 covers 18 residues. The V segment lost 0 bases and the J segment 3 bases; nucleotides outside the gene matches: 3. The CDR3: CASSEAGLAGGRTDTQYF. The CDR3 nucleotides are TGTGCCAGCAGTGAAGCGGGACTAGCGGGGGGGCGGACAGATACGCAGTATTTT.

This chain connects TRBV5-4 to TRBJ1-1; 7 bases line up with TRBD1. The germline CDR1 and CDR2 sequences are SGHNT and YYREEE (reference sequence). This CDR3 contains 14 residues. Trimming removed 0 bases from V and 6 bases from J; junction bases left unmatched: 5. CDR3 region: CASSLVEGAAEAFF. In DNA, the CDR3 is TGTGCCAGCAGCTTGGTAGAGGGGGCGGCTGAAGCTTTCTTT.

The chain has TRBV15 and TRBJ2-1; 12 positions match TRBD1. The CDR3 extends over 16 amino acids. With 5 bases clipped from V and 6 bases from J, the junction kept 8 bases outside the gene matches. The germline CDR1 and CDR2 sequences are LNHNV and YYDKDF (reference sequence). The CDR3 sequence: CATSPGTGGFLNEQFF. The CDR3 coding sequence is TGTGCCACCAGCCCCGGGACAGGGGGCTTTCTCAATGAGCAGTTCTTC.

The chain joins TRBV7-2 to TRBJ2-2, with 7 bases identical to TRBD2. The germline CDR1 and CDR2 sequences are SGHTA and FQGNSA. The trim removed 1 base at V and 7 bases at J, leaving 12 bases unmatched. The CDR3 extends over 17 amino acids. DNA of the CDR3: TGTGCCAGCAGCTTAGACTGGCGGGAGAGGCGGGGCGGGGAGCTGTTTTTT. This sequence encodes CASSLDWRERRGGELFF.

The J gene is TRBJ1-5, the V gene TRBV7-9; the D gene is possibly TRBD1 (5 bases). The germline V gene encodes CDR1 SEHNR and CDR2 FQNEAQ (reference sequence). Trimming pared 5 bases from V and 5 bases from J, leaving 22 bases between. This CDR3 spans 17 amino acids. CDR3 loop: CASSPPGAGDRDQPQHF. CDR3 DNA: TGTGCCAGCAGCCCCCCCGGGGCAGGTGACCGAGATCAGCCCCAGCATTTT.